These T cell receptor beta chains were read from a single sample in a study of identical twins. A single record per CDR3 protein comes from TCRdb applying MiXCR to the 5' RACE reads. The data hold approximately 700,000 distinct CDR3 sequences, with 18% observed a single time. The sample also formed part of further work on T cells expressing NK-cell markers.

Sequenced: PBMCs. The receptors shown here come from a woman aged 18-29 years in good health. Both conserved end residues are part of each CDR3. Each record gives: J gene, D gene, clone size, V gene, CDR3 protein, CDR3 DNA. The D gene is left open where the match is weak. Clone size is given for some rows only: seen once, a few or many times, or a class if the clone is expanded.

J gene: TRBJ2-3; D gene: .; clone size: few; V gene: TRBV5-1; CDR3 protein: CASALRKSTDTQYF; CDR3 DNA: TGCGCCAGCGCACTCCGGAAAAGCACAGATACGCAGTATTTT
J gene: TRBJ1-2; D gene: .; clone size: few; V gene: TRBV7-2; CDR3 protein: CASSPFSGYGYTF; CDR3 DNA: TGTGCCAGCAGCCCTTTCAGCGGGTATGGCTACACCTTC
J gene: TRBJ2-3; D gene: TRBD2; clone size: few; V gene: TRBV5-1; CDR3 protein: CASSLRLATDTQYF; CDR3 DNA: TGCGCCAGCAGCTTGAGACTAGCGACAGATACGCAGTATTTT
J gene: TRBJ1-2; D gene: .; clone size: few; V gene: TRBV20-1; CDR3 protein: CSARENNYGYTF; CDR3 DNA: TGCAGTGCTCGGGAGAATAACTATGGCTACACCTTC
J gene: TRBJ1-2; D gene: .; clone size: few; V gene: TRBV6-6; CDR3 protein: CASKTGPNYGYTF; CDR3 DNA: TGTGCCAGCAAGACGGGACCAAACTATGGCTACACCTTC
J gene: TRBJ2-7; D gene: .; clone size: many; V gene: TRBV5-1; CDR3 protein: CASTDSGAYEQYF; CDR3 DNA: TGCGCCAGCACTGACAGTGGAGCCTACGAGCAGTACTTC
J gene: TRBJ2-1; D gene: .; clone size: few; V gene: TRBV7-9; CDR3 protein: CASSSYITRNDNEQFF; CDR3 DNA: TGTGCCAGCAGCTCATACATAACTAGAAACGACAATGAGCAGTTCTTC
J gene: TRBJ2-7; D gene: .; clone size: few; V gene: TRBV6-2/TRBV6-3; CDR3 protein: CASSYVPRSYEQYF; CDR3 DNA: TGTGCCAGCAGTTACGTCCCTAGATCCTACGAGCAGTACTTC
J gene: TRBJ2-3; D gene: TRBD2; clone size: .; V gene: TRBV20-1; CDR3 protein: CSARGDSGGDTQYF; CDR3 DNA: TGCAGTGCTAGAGGTGACTCGGGGGGAGATACGCAGTATTTT
J gene: TRBJ1-4; D gene: .; clone size: .; V gene: TRBV12-3/TRBV12-4; CDR3 protein: CASRGQVNNEKLFF; CDR3 DNA: TGTGCCAGCAGGGGCCAGGTCAATAATGAAAAACTGTTTTTT
J gene: TRBJ1-6; D gene: TRBD1; clone size: .; V gene: TRBV7-2; CDR3 protein: CASSLARRGLPSPLHF; CDR3 DNA: TGTGCCAGCAGCTTAGCCAGGAGGGGGCTCCCATCACCCCTCCACTTT
J gene: TRBJ1-2; D gene: .; clone size: .; V gene: TRBV20-1; CDR3 protein: CSANIRGWGGYTF; CDR3 DNA: TGCAGTGCTAACATAAGGGGGTGGGGAGGCTACACCTTC
J gene: TRBJ2-7; D gene: TRBD1; clone size: few; V gene: TRBV4-1; CDR3 protein: CASSQPGTGSYEQYF; CDR3 DNA: TGCGCCAGCAGCCAACCCGGGACAGGGTCCTACGAGCAGTACTTC
J gene: TRBJ2-5; D gene: TRBD2; clone size: .; V gene: TRBV7-9; CDR3 protein: CASRGTSAQETQYF; CDR3 DNA: TGTGCCAGCAGGGGGACTAGCGCTCAAGAGACCCAGTACTTC